This T cell receptor (beta chain) was observed in a study of T cells in severe cutaneous drug reactions (dated by TCRdb to the late 2010s). Some background on the complete study: Between the early 2010s and the late 2010s, patients were recruited from Taiwan, Thailand and a European registry network. The Naranjo algorithm and the ALDEN drug causality algorithm were used to identify the culprit drug. Single-cell sequencing, quantitative PCR validation, functional assays and transgenic mouse experiments were combined with bulk TCR sequencing. Only patients with a probable or definite SJS/TEN or DRESS diagnosis by RegiSCAR criteria were enrolled. Libraries were prepared using iRepertoire multiplex PCR, and a comparison was cited by the authors in which similar capture of abundant clonotypes was shown across iRepertoire and 5' RACE methods with or without UMI. Blister fluids/cells, PBMC and other biological samples were taken from patients in the acute stage or the recovery stage. Paper-wide results and their limitations: CBZ-SJS/TEN patients showed strongly increased TRBV12-4 usage, with averages of roughly 30% in blister cells and 5% to 5.5% in PBMC. Whether the public TCR generalizes to SJS/TEN caused by other drugs was noted by the authors as still needing further study. Although undetectable or scarce in tolerant-control and healthy-donor PBMC, a public TCRbeta CDR3 was found in all seven CBZ-SJS/TEN blister samples, at a mean of about 13%.

On this clonotype: The antigen it recognizes is unknown.

For both bulk and single-cell sequencing, libraries were prepared with the iRepertoire multiplex PCR system using TCR subtype-specific primers. Bulk TCR beta libraries were generated by multiplex PCR with primers targeting V, D and J gene regions. Each sample contributed roughly 90-500 ng of RNA as input for preparing the bulk TCR library. An Illumina MiSeq was used to sequence the bulk TCR beta amplicons. In the paper's pipeline: Sample misassignments and low-quality sequencing reads were filtered out during quality control steps. CDR3 was defined as the amino acids lying between the Y[YFLI]C motif of the V-gene and the [FW]GXGT motif of the J-segment. TRBV and TRBJ gene assignments and CDR3 clonotypes followed the IMGT database. For each sample, TRBV expression was normalized against the mean for the same gene in PBMC from 40 to 55 healthy donors. TCRdb reanalyzed the reads, keeping one entry per CDR3 protein sequence and omitting DNA. TCRdb, not the original authors, processed these V and J calls. The sample table holds tens of thousands of distinct CDR3 sequences. 6% to 8% of the sample comes from the top ten.

The donors whose samples were sequenced had carbamazepine-induced Stevens-Johnson syndrome or toxic epidermal necrolysis (CBZ-SJS/TEN). The peripheral blood repertoires were taken from CBZ-SJS/TEN patients of two origins, about five Han Chinese and six or seven European. Patients with drug-induced severe cutaneous adverse reactions had T cell receptor repertoires profiled by next-generation sequencing to look for drug-specific clonotypes. RNA was isolated from either blister cells of skin lesions or peripheral blood mononuclear cells. The CDR3, from cysteine to phenylalanine, totals 14 residues. Nucleotide data are not available. CDR1 and CDR2 (SGHRS, YFSETQ) derive from the germline V gene.

Sequencing was carried out using PBMCs. The rearranged segments are TRBV5-1 and TRBJ2-7; without DNA, the TCRdb call of TRBD2 cannot be checked. The clonotype was recovered from a human donor with toxic epidermal necrolysis, a severe cutaneous drug reaction. The CDR3 in this case is CASRVRQGIHEQYF.